This record looks at one T cell receptor beta chain sequence and its context. This clone came up a few times. The specificity of this receptor is unknown. No much larger clone is present one base from it, and per-base qualities are unavailable. CDR1 is given as KGHSH and CDR2 as LQKENI, both from the germline V gene. Spanning cysteine to phenylalanine, the CDR3 consists of 13 amino acids. Only the CDR3 DNA stays, 39 bases, in frame from base 1. Trimming removed 3 bases from V and 2 bases from J, leaving 5 bases between the germline ends. These data originate in a study of beta chain features in type 1 diabetes (dated by TCRdb to between 2018 and 2020). Looking at the study overall: No differences in mean age, gender distribution, total cell number or subset yield were found between patients and healthy donors. In the study, TCRB repertoires of sorted circulating CD4+ T cell subsets from recently diagnosed type 1 diabetes patients were compared with those of matched healthy donors. A total of 107,917,701 sorted cells were examined across all samples, and the number of cells per subset was strongly correlated with RNA yield. Regulatory and stem cell-like memory subsets were isolated from only 8 patients and roughly 8 healthy donors, whereas naive and central memory subsets came from all 30 or so donors. Study-level results and caveats: Naive, central memory and regulatory TCRB repertoires appeared to be more alike among patients than among healthy donors. Because cDNA was sequenced instead of genomic DNA, activated cells with high expression could be over-represented, although the groups did not differ in activation or CD3 levels. At VDJ recombination sites, patients with type 1 diabetes made fewer insertions and deleted more nucleotides, a pattern implying thymic rearrangement abnormalities. PCR might favor shorter templates, but patient and control samples were amplified and corrected together, so any skew would affect both groups equally. In all four CD4+ subsets, TCRB CDR3 length was moderately but significantly shorter in type 1 diabetes patients. Only small numbers of individuals were included in the HLA sub-analyses, which left unresolved whether HLA type had any influence on TCRB rearrangement.

All of the isolated RNA was reverse transcribed with the High Capacity cDNA Reverse Transcription Kit, so expressed TCRB transcripts were sequenced. Naive, central memory and regulatory T cell samples underwent deep immunoSEQ sequencing, averaging around 3.9 million total reads per sample. Sorted cells were lysed in RLT buffer, and RNA was extracted using DNase-treated RNeasy Micro or Mini kits according to cell number. To prevent cross-contamination, every cell subset was processed on its own, while patient and healthy donor samples were processed together. TCRB sequences were amplified from cDNA with the immunoSEQ multiplex PCR, producing 87-bp fragments spanning the CDR3 region. The amplicons were sequenced using the Illumina HiSeq platform. As for the original processing: Synthetic template baselines were used to correct PCR bias computationally, reads within Hamming distance 2 were collapsed together, and singletons that could not be merged were discarded. By aligning reads against IMGT, V, D and J genes, CDR3 length, and insertions or deletions at six rearrangement sites were assigned. Within each subset, clonotype counts were normalized to sorted cell number, and only after that were true diversity and Gini coefficients computed with the tcR R package. Repertoire sharing was quantified using the overlap coefficient calculated on TCRB nucleotide sequences. TCRdb retrieved this table from immuneACCESS and kept in-frame rearrangements only. Not all clones are present; in checked studies, unresolved V genes account for under half, and no reason is known for the remainder. Clone size and the V and J calls come from that table; the DNA yielded D and trimming. In all, the sample holds 130,000 or so clones, and 9.7% of those were seen once. The ten largest clones take up about 0.6% of the sample.

From each donor, a single peripheral blood sample of about 100 mL on average was drawn into heparinised tubes. A BD FACSAria II and a panel including CD45RO, CCR7, CD25, CD127, CD95 and CD27 were used to sort naive, central memory, regulatory and stem cell-like memory CD4+ T cells. A purity above 95% was achieved for all sorted populations. PBMCs were isolated right away by Lymphoprep density gradient centrifugation and were stained directly, without culture. So that batch effects would be minimized, each experiment stained and sorted samples in pairs, pairing one healthy donor with one patient. Recombination joined TRBV18 with TRBJ2-1; the D gene cannot be resolved reliably. The receptor was isolated from a woman aged 40 to 50 in good health. Material for sequencing was central memory CD4+ T cells from blood. Here the CDR3 is given as CASSPPAYNEQFF. The base sequence is TGTGCCAGCTCACCCCCAGCCTACAATGAGCAGTTCTTC.